The clone carrying this T cell receptor (beta chain) occurred a few times. Among the exclusions were patients with other autoimmune diseases, uncontrolled infections, pregnancy or lactation. The entry originates in a study of Graves' ophthalmopathy and Graves' hyperthyroidism. This CDR3 is 14 amino acids long. Germline-derived CDR1 and CDR2 are DFQATT and SNEGSKA (reference sequence). The ends were cut back, 3 bases at V and 5 bases at J, with 16 bases in the middle. TCR beta CDR3 amplification used RNA transcripts. The library came from an HTBI-primed first-round RT-PCR and a second-round multiplex PCR. One entry per CDR3 protein results from TCRdb running MiXCR on the multiplex PCR reads. The top ten hold roughly 11% of the sample, which has around 1.1 million distinct CDR3 sequences, approximately 35% seen once.

Specimen: peripheral blood or thyroid tissue (not recorded which). The TCR comes from an adult man with Graves' hyperthyroidism. The rearrangement links TRBV20-1 to TRBJ2-5; no firm D call. The CDR3 sequence is CSARFSSTRETQYF. The DNA of the CDR3 is TGCAGTGCTAGGTTTTCTTCCACACGGGAGACCCAGTACTTC.